These 30 T cell receptor beta chains originate from one sample sequenced in a study of blood T cell repertoires in COVID-19. Generated by immunoSEQ multiplex PCR, the TCRdb table keeps only in-frame clones and is missing some. The sample lists 200,000 to 250,000 clones, roughly 80% seen once, with 4.5% to 5.5% in the top ten. The sequencing input was peripheral blood. These receptors originate from a human donor in a cohort sampled during active COVID-19.

This rearrangement joins TRBV6-4 to TRBJ1-1; D call uncertain. Trimming took 6 bases from V and 1 from J, leaving 12 bases between them. The CDR3 is made up of 14 amino acids. Germline values: CDR1 MRHNA, CDR2 SNTAGT. The CDR3 DNA is TGTGCCAGCAGCGCTTCGGCAGGGAACACTGAAGCTTTCTTT. Residues: CASSASAGNTEAFF.

DNA of the CDR3: TGTGCCAGCTCACCCGTCGGGACTAATACGGGGGCCTCCTACAATGAGCAGTTCTTC. Translation gives CASSPVGTNTGASYNEQFF. This rearrangement joins TRBV18 to TRBJ2-1; D may be TRBD2 (7 bases). The V and J ends lost 3 bases and 0 bases respectively, with 21 bases between them. This CDR3 region has 19 residues. The germline V gene encodes CDR1 KGHSH and CDR2 LQKENI.

This chain links TRBV18 with TRBJ2-1, with D tentatively TRBD1 (5 bases). Trimming removed 1 base at V and 7 bases at J, with 8 bases between. CDR1 and CDR2 (germline): KGHSH, LQKENI. This CDR3 is 13 amino acids long. The CDR3 protein is CASSPLNRNEQFF. CDR3 coding DNA: TGTGCCAGCTCACCACTTAACAGGAATGAGCAGTTCTTC.

This clone was counted a single time. J is TRBJ1-1 and V is TRBV5-1; D might be TRBD1 (5 bases). Germline CDR1 is SGHRS and CDR2 is YFSETQ. Trimming stripped 3 bases from V and 3 bases from J, with 15 bases between. The CDR3 totals 15 residues. The CDR3 bases are TGCGCCAGCAGCTCGAGCAGGGAGGTAGACACTGAAGCTTTCTTT. Translated: CASSSSREVDTEAFF.

This CDR3 is CASSQGVPGVYEQYF. The CDR3 DNA reads TGTGCCAGCAGCCAAGGGGTACCAGGGGTCTACGAGCAGTACTTC. This chain joins TRBV7-3 and TRBJ2-7, with a tentative D call TRBD1 (6 bases). Per germline, CDR1 SGHTA and CDR2 FQGTGA. V was clipped by 5 bases and J by 3 bases, with 17 bases between them. This CDR3 contains 15 residues. Full variable domain (rest looked up from reference TRBV7-3 and TRBJ2-7): GAGVSQTPSNKVTEKGKYVELRCDPISGHTALYWYRQSLGQGPEFLIYFQGTGAADDSGLPNDRFFAVRPEGSVSTLKIQRTERGDSAVYLCASSQGVPGVYEQYFGPGTRLTVT.

This chain uses TRBV11-3 with TRBJ2-7; 12 bases line up with TRBD2. This CDR3 is 17 amino acids long. Germline V CDR1 and CDR2: SGHNT, YENEEA. Unmatched junction bases numbered 12, after V lost 4 bases and J lost 5 bases. In DNA, the CDR3 is TGTGCCAGCAGCTCCGGAGGACTAGCGGGACTTAGGGACGAGCAGTACTTC. It codes for CASSSGGLAGLRDEQYF.

The CDR3 here is CASGHETGFYEQYF. The CDR3 bases are TGCGCCAGCGGCCACGAGACAGGGTTTTACGAGCAGTACTTC. This sequence joins TRBV5-1 and TRBJ2-7, with 7 bases matching TRBD1. Losses at the gene ends were 7 bases for V and 4 bases for J; bases not matched to a gene: 11. Germline assignment: CDR1 SGHRS and CDR2 YFSETQ. The CDR3 spans 14 residues.

Only one count was recorded for this clone. V usage is TRBV7-2 and J usage is TRBJ1-2, with 7 bases aligning to TRBD1. The V and J ends lost 5 bases and 8 bases, in that order; junction bases with no gene match: 8. The CDR3 consists of 13 residues. The V gene's germline CDR1 is SGHTA and CDR2 FQGNSA. CDR3 nucleotide sequence: TGTGCCAGCAGCCGACAGGGAAAGGGCGGCTACACCTTC. It translates to CASSRQGKGGYTF.

CDR3 region: CASSMLGEGDTEAFF. The CDR3 coding sequence is TGTGCCAGTAGTATGTTAGGGGAGGGGGACACTGAAGCTTTCTTT. The chain is built from TRBV19 and TRBJ1-1; possible D gene TRBD1, 6 bases. Looked up from germline, CDR1 is LNHDA and CDR2 is SQIVND (reference sequence). This CDR3 comprises 15 residues. Trimming shortened V by 3 bases and J by 3 bases, and 14 bases separated the two germline ends.

This clone has just a few counts. The chain recombines TRBV7-2 with TRBJ2-7; 9 positions match TRBD2. V lost 2 bases to trimming and J lost 3 bases; unmatched junction nucleotides: 5. This CDR3 spans 15 amino acids. CDR1 and CDR2 from the germline V gene are SGHTA and FQGNSA. CDR3 nucleotide sequence: TGTGCCAGCAGCTTAAAGGCTAGCGGGAACTACGAGCAGTACTTC. Its translation is CASSLKASGNYEQYF.

The chain combines TRBV7-8 with TRBJ1-1; TRBD1 matches 11 bases. V dropped 3 bases and J dropped 4; count of bases not matched to a gene: 4. CDR3 length: 15 residues. Per germline, CDR1 SGHVS and CDR2 FQNEAQ. In DNA, the CDR3 is TGTGCCAGCAGCTTTGCCGGGACAGGGGGCACTGAAGCTTTCTTT. This sequence encodes CASSFAGTGGTEAFF.

The J gene is TRBJ2-5, the V gene TRBV19; perhaps TRBD1 as D (6 bases). Trimming stripped 5 bases from V and 2 bases from J, with 18 bases between. Germline V gene sequence: CDR1 LNHDA, CDR2 SQIVND (reference sequence). This CDR3 region has 16 residues. The CDR3 here is CASSPRPDRQQETQYF. The CDR3 DNA reads as TGTGCCAGTAGTCCACGGCCGGACAGACAACAAGAGACCCAGTACTTC.

The chain uses TRBV4-3 and TRBJ2-5; the D gene is possibly TRBD2 (6 bases). The germline CDR1 and CDR2 sequences are LGHNA and YSLEER. The CDR3 has 15 residues. Between the trimmed V and J ends, which lost 1 base and 4 bases, there was a span of 13 bases. The DNA for the CDR3 is TGCGCCAGCAGCCAAGCCCGGACTAACTCAGAGACCCAGTACTTC. Translation: CASSQARTNSETQYF.

This clone was picked up one time. The chain carries TRBV20-1 and TRBJ2-3; TRBD2 aligns across 16 bases. The CDR3 sequence is 18 residues long. Trimming at V came to 4 bases and at J to 0 bases, leaving 7 bases not matched to a gene. The germline gives CDR1 DFQATT, CDR2 SNEGSKA (reference sequence). CDR3 DNA: TGCAGTGCTACTGATGGGACTAGCGGGAGGGTAAGCACAGATACGCAGTATTTT. Translation gives CSATDGTSGRVSTDTQYF.

The genes are TRBV6-5 and TRBJ1-2, with 7 bases matching TRBD1. From germline, CDR1 is MNHEY and CDR2 SVGAGI. The CDR3 consists of 14 residues. Losses at the gene ends were 7 bases for V and 4 bases for J; bases not matched to a gene: 9. The chain's CDR3 is CASKGRGSFYGYTF. In DNA form, the CDR3 reads TGTGCCAGCAAGGGCAGGGGGTCCTTCTATGGCTACACCTTC.

The genes are TRBV9 and TRBJ1-4, with D perhaps matching TRBD1 (5 bases). This CDR3 comprises 15 residues. CDR1 is SGDLS and CDR2 is YYNGEE in the germline V gene. V was clipped by 2 bases and J by 5 bases, with 13 bases between them. The CDR3 coding sequence is TGTGCCAGCAGCGTCTCCGGGACTGGGAATGAAAAACTGTTTTTT. Protein product: CASSVSGTGNEKLFF.

V and J are TRBV19 and TRBJ2-7, with 7 nucleotides matching TRBD1. V lost 7 bases and J lost 4; bases outside the gene matches: 4. The germline CDR1 and CDR2 sequences are LNHDA and SQIVND (reference sequence). This CDR3 is 12 amino acids long. The CDR3, as DNA: TGTGCCAGTAAACAGGGGATATACGAGCAGTACTTC. Protein: CASKQGIYEQYF.

This chain joins TRBV11-2 and TRBJ2-3, with a weak D call TRBD2 (5 bases). Trimming took 5 bases from V and 1 from J, leaving 10 bases between them. This CDR3 region has 14 residues. The V gene's germline CDR1 is SGHAT and CDR2 FQNNGV. CDR3 sequence reads: CASSPRLRTDTQYF. CDR3 nucleotides: TGTGCCAGCAGCCCCCGACTACGCACAGATACGCAGTATTTT. The entire variable domain, with the rest obtained from reference TRBV11-2 and TRBJ2-3, is as follows: EAGVAQSPRYKIIEKRQSVAFWCNPISGHATLYWYQQILGQGPKLLIQFQNNGVVDDSQLPKDRFSAERLKGVDSTLKIQPAKLEDSAVYLCASSPRLRTDTQYFGPGTRLTVL.

J is TRBJ2-6 and V is TRBV28, with TRBD1 matching 8 bases. CDR3 length: 15 amino acids. Germline trimming cut 6 bases from V and 2 bases from J; bases unmatched to any gene: 3. Germline V gene sequence: CDR1 MDHEN, CDR2 SYDVKM. This chain's CDR3 is CASRFRGPGANVLTF. As DNA, the CDR3 is TGTGCCAGCAGATTCAGGGGGCCTGGGGCCAACGTCCTGACTTTC. The entire variable domain, with the rest obtained from reference TRBV28 and TRBJ2-6, is as follows: DVKVTQSSRYLVKRTGEKVFLECVQDMDHENMFWYRQDPGLGLRLIYFSYDVKMKEKGDIPEGYSVSREKKERFSLILESASTNQTSMYLCASRFRGPGANVLTFGAGSRLTVL.

Notes on this clone: Other DNA sequences in this specimen translate into the identical CDR3. V gene TRBV9 combines with J gene TRBJ1-2; the D gene is possibly TRBD1 (6 bases). Trimming removed 4 bases at V and 1 base at J, with 8 bases between. Germline-derived CDR1 and CDR2 are SGDLS and YYNGEE. This CDR3 is 13 amino acids long. The CDR3 region is CASSPDSNYGYTF. The CDR3 nucleotides are TGTGCCAGCAGCCCGGACAGTAACTATGGCTACACCTTC.

The chain recombines TRBV28 with TRBJ2-7; TRBD1 aligns across 11 bases. V trimming: 7 bases; J trimming: 5 bases; junction bases outside the gene matches: 19. In germline, CDR1 is MDHEN, CDR2 SYDVKM. The CDR3 consists of 18 residues. The CDR3 region is CASTTAGTGGPPRDEQYF. The CDR3, as DNA: TGTGCCAGCACCACCGCCGGGACAGGGGGACCTCCGCGCGACGAGCAGTACTTC.

This clone was counted between two and nine times. The J gene is TRBJ2-3, the V gene TRBV5-6, with TRBD2 matching 12 bases. The J segment lost 4 bases and the V segment lost 5 bases, leaving 5 bases of the junction unmatched. Per the germline V gene, CDR1 is SGHDT and CDR2 is YYEEEE. The CDR3 has 15 residues. In nucleotides, the CDR3 is TGTGCCAGCAGGTCTAGCGGGAGGGGGGCAGATACGCAGTATTTT. Its protein is CASRSSGRGADTQYF. Full variable domain (remainder filled in from reference TRBV5-6 and TRBJ2-3): DAGVTQSPTHLIKTRGQQVTLRCSPKSGHDTVSWYQQALGQGPQFIFQYYEEEERQRGNFPDRFSGHQFPNYSSELNVNALLLGDSALYLCASRSSGRGADTQYFGPGTRLTVL.

This clone appeared a few times. The chain has TRBV7-9 and TRBJ2-1; D is unclear. V lost 9 bases and J lost 4, with 25 bases in between. Germline lookup yields CDR1 SEHNR and CDR2 FQNEAQ (reference sequence). The CDR3 runs 17 residues. The CDR3 loop reads CASSLRPTVKPYNEQFF. DNA of the CDR3: TGTGCCAGTTCGCTTCGCCCGACTGTCAAACCTTACAATGAGCAGTTCTTC.

This chain joins TRBV4-3 and TRBJ2-3; 10 nucleotides align to TRBD2. The CDR3 extends over 16 amino acids. V was pared by 2 bases and J by 1 base, with 3 bases of the junction left unmatched. Germline V gene lookup returns CDR1 LGHNA and CDR2 YSLEER. CDR3 in DNA: TGCGCCAGCAGCCAACTAGCGGGAGCGGGCACAGATACGCAGTATTTT. It encodes CASSQLAGAGTDTQYF.

The rearrangement links TRBV4-2 to TRBJ1-3; maybe TRBD1 (6 bases). V dropped 1 base and J dropped 2 bases, with 12 bases sitting between them. Germline CDR1 is LGHNA and CDR2 is YNFKEQ. CDR3 size: 16 residues. In DNA, the CDR3 is TGTGCCAGCAGCCAAGGAAACAGGGTGGCTGGAAACACCATATATTTT. Its protein product is CASSQGNRVAGNTIYF.

This clone appeared once. The chain couples TRBV30 to TRBJ1-2; the match to TRBD1 covers 10 bases. J lost 3 bases, V lost 5 bases, and 6 bases had no gene match. This CDR3 comprises 14 residues. Germline V gene lookup returns CDR1 GTSNPN and CDR2 SVGIG (reference sequence). The CDR3 is CAWGRDRGDYGYTF. CDR3 sequence (DNA): TGTGCCTGGGGGCGGGACAGGGGCGACTATGGCTACACCTTC. Combining the CDR3 with reference TRBV30 and TRBJ1-2 gives the whole variable domain SQTIHQWPATLVQPVGSPLSLECTVEGTSNPNLYWYRQAAGRGLQLLFYSVGIGQISSEVPQNLSASRPQDRQFILSSKKLLLSDSGFYLCAWGRDRGDYGYTFGSGTRLTVV.

The V gene is TRBV30, the J gene TRBJ2-7, with 8 bases lining up with TRBD1. V lost 1 base to trimming and J lost 4 bases; unmatched junction nucleotides: 6. This CDR3 is built from 14 residues. In germline, CDR1 is GTSNPN, CDR2 SVGIG (reference sequence). CDR3 sequence (DNA): TGTGCCTGGAGTGAAGACAGGGGCGCGTACGAGCAGTACTTC. It specifies CAWSEDRGAYEQYF. The variable domain in full, with the rest retrieved from reference TRBV30 and TRBJ2-7, is SQTIHQWPATLVQPVGSPLSLECTVEGTSNPNLYWYRQAAGRGLQLLFYSVGIGQISSEVPQNLSASRPQDRQFILSSKKLLLSDSGFYLCAWSEDRGAYEQYFGPGTRLTVT.

This clone was counted a few times. This CDR3 is CASSQSTGLKETQYF. DNA for the CDR3: TGTGCCAGCAGTCAATCGACAGGGTTGAAAGAGACCCAGTACTTC. J is TRBJ2-5 and V is TRBV27; 7 nucleotides agree with TRBD1. J gave up 3 bases and V 5 bases, and 9 bases lay outside the gene matches. Germline assignment: CDR1 MNHEY and CDR2 SMNVEV (reference sequence). This CDR3 is 15 amino acids long.

In its sample, this clone was seen once. The chain joins TRBV4-1 to TRBJ2-5; 7 positions agree with TRBD1. Per the germline V gene, CDR1 is MGHRA and CDR2 is YSYEKL. V gave up 4 bases and J gave up 3 bases; unmatched junction bases: 2. CDR3 length: 13 residues. The CDR3 DNA reads TGCGCCAGCAGCCGGACAGGAGAAGAGACCCAGTACTTC. Its protein product is CASSRTGEETQYF.

Only a few counts were recorded for this clone. This sequence joins TRBV7-9 and TRBJ1-2, with 7 bases identical to TRBD1. V lost 1 base and J lost 8; bases outside the gene matches: 4. Germline V gene lookup returns CDR1 SEHNR and CDR2 FQNEAQ (reference sequence). CDR3 size: 13 residues. The CDR3 loop is CASSLEGGTGYTF. CDR3 nucleotides: TGTGCCAGCAGCTTAGAAGGGGGCACGGGCTACACCTTC.